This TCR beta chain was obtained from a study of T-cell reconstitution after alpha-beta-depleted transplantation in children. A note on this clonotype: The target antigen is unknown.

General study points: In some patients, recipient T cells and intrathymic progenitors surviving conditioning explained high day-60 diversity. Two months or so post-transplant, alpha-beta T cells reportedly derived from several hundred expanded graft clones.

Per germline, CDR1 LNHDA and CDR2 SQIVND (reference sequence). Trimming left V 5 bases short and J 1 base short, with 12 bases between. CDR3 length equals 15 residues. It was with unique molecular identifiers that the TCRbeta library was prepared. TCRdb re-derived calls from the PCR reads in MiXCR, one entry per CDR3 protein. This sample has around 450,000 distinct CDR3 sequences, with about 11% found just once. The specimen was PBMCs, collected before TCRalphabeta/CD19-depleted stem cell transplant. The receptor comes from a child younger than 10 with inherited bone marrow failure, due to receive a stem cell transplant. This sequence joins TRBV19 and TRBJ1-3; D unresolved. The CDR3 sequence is CASSSLTRSGNTIYF. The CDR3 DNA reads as TGTGCCAGTAGTTCCCTCACGAGGTCTGGAAACACCATATATTTT.